What follows is one T cell receptor (beta chain) and its context. This sample was taken from a study of blood T cell repertoires in COVID-19. Across the study: Samples of COVID-19 (acute and convalescent) were obtained from the United States, Italy and Spain. T cells, B-cell-depleted T cells, or PBMCs supplied cDNA or gDNA.

In the original analysis: Estimation of nucleated cell counts was performed using reference gene primer amplification. Assay: immunoSEQ multiplex PCR; the TCRdb copy retains only in-frame clones and omits some. The DNA was the basis for D and trimming; V, J and clone size are from that table. The top ten clones hold about 1.5% of a sample with 130,000 or so clones, about four fifths of them seen once. This CDR3 spans 15 amino acids. CDR1 is SGHRS, CDR2 YFSETQ, per germline. V was cut by 4 bases and J by 0 bases, with 14 bases left in between. Material for sequencing was peripheral blood. This receptor was taken from a man aged 55 to 69 with acute or convalescent COVID-19. This chain connects TRBV5-1 to TRBJ2-7; D perhaps matches TRBD2 (6 bases). Here the CDR3 reads CASSRGTPGSYEQYF. The CDR3 coding sequence is TGCGCCAGCAGCCGAGGGACTCCAGGCTCCTACGAGCAGTACTTC.